What follows are 3 T cell receptor beta chains derived from one specimen sequenced in a study of blood T cell repertoires in COVID-19. Sequencing used immunoSEQ multiplex PCR; TCRdb keeps in-frame clones, though not all of them. The sample gives approximately 480,000 clones, roughly 90% of which show up once; roughly 0.72% is in the top ten. The sample taken for sequencing was PBMCs or T cells enriched from blood (not recorded which). Receptors originate from a woman aged 18-29 years who had recovered from COVID-19.

The CDR3 spells CASSQGGGQGLYGYTF. CDR3 bases: TGCGCCAGCAGCCAAGGGGGGGGACAGGGTTTATATGGCTACACCTTC. The chain joins TRBV4-1 to TRBJ1-2; 9 bases are shared with TRBD1. V lost 1 base and J lost 5; bases outside the gene matches: 8. Germline CDR1 MGHRA, CDR2 YSYEKL. CDR3 length: 16 amino acids.

The J gene is TRBJ1-3, the V gene TRBV6-7; a weak D match, TRBD1 (6 bases). TRBV6-7 is known as an ORF, though its function is uncertain. The V gene lost 5 bases and the J gene lost 0 bases, with 17 bases spanning the gap. CDR3 size: 17 residues. DNA for the CDR3: TGTGCCAGCAGTCTACCCGGACAGAAAGACTCTGGAAACACCATATATTTT. It is translated as CASSLPGQKDSGNTIYF.

The V and J genes are TRBV7-9 and TRBJ2-3, with 10 positions matching TRBD2. The CDR3 has 15 amino acids. CDR1 SEHNR and CDR2 FQNEAQ come from the germline V gene (reference sequence). Germline trimming cut 6 bases from V and 5 bases from J; bases unmatched to any gene: 8. The CDR3 DNA sequence: TGTGCCAGCAGTCCACCGGGACTAGCGAGAGATACGCAGTATTTT. Its translation is CASSPPGLARDTQYF.